These 9 T cell receptor beta chains were sequenced from one sample in a study of T cell repertoires in cytomegalovirus infection. TCRdb re-called the reads through MiXCR, storing one row per CDR3 protein. Of 200,000 to 300,000 distinct CDR3 sequences in the sample, about an eighth were seen once. Sequencing was carried out using PBMCs. All receptors derive from a human donor in good health (CMV status not recorded). Some clones in this sample may be carry-over from other donors' samples.

In regard to this clonotype: A single base separates this from a much larger clone, so it may be a read error. This sequence joins TRBV20-1 and TRBJ2-1; 10 bases are shared with TRBD2. Germline-derived CDR1 and CDR2 are DFQATT and SNEGSKA (reference sequence). CDR3 length: 15 amino acids. The CDR3 here is CRASVKLAGPNEQFF. CDR3 in DNA: TGCAGAGCTAGTGTGAAACTAGCGGGACCCAATGAGCAGTTCTTC.

This chain links TRBV14 with TRBJ2-4; a weak D match, TRBD2 (6 bases). The germline V gene has CDR1 SGHDN and CDR2 FVKESK. There are 14 residues in the CDR3. V lost 1 base and J lost 8, with 12 bases in between. DNA of the CDR3: TGTGCCAGCAGCCAAGTGACTAGAAGGGACATTCAGTACTTC. Translation: CASSQVTRRDIQYF.

This clonotype was seen at least ten times. The chain couples TRBV6-2 or TRBV6-3 to TRBJ2-7, with D perhaps matching TRBD1 or TRBD2 (5 bases each). Germline V CDR1 and CDR2: MNHEY, SVGEGT. The CDR3 loop spans 15 amino acids. The germline V and J ends were trimmed by 2 bases and 2 bases, with 13 bases remaining between them. The CDR3 nucleotides are TGTGCCAGCAGTTACGGGGGTAGCTCGACCTACGAGCAGTACTTC. Residues: CASSYGGSSTYEQYF.

This clonotype has a count of ten or more. This chain connects TRBV28 to TRBJ2-7, with 12 bases lining up with TRBD2. Germline-derived CDR1 and CDR2 are MDHEN and SYDVKM. The CDR3 length is 15 residues. The junction had 5 bases not matched to a gene; V was cut back by 5 bases and J by 3 bases. This CDR3 reads CASSTGLAGNYEQYF. The CDR3 DNA reads as TGTGCCAGCAGTACAGGACTAGCGGGAAACTACGAGCAGTACTTC.

This clonotype was detected ten times or more. The chain has TRBV18 and TRBJ2-2; no reliable D call. Germline CDR1 reads KGHSH; CDR2 reads LQKENI. The CDR3 runs 16 residues. V lost 4 bases and J 2 bases, leaving 14 bases between the germline ends. The CDR3 DNA sequence: TGTGCCAGCTCACTTAATACAGCACTTAACACCGGGGAGCTGTTTTTT. Protein sequence: CASSLNTALNTGELFF.

This clonotype has a count of ten or more. This chain connects TRBV11-2 to TRBJ2-3; 9 bases match TRBD1. The CDR3 has 17 amino acids. Germline values: CDR1 SGHAT, CDR2 FQNNGV. The V and J ends lost 5 bases and 0 bases, in that order; junction bases with no gene match: 9. CDR3: CASSETPGTGSTDTQYF. The DNA of the CDR3 is TGTGCCAGCAGCGAGACTCCCGGGACAGGGAGCACAGATACGCAGTATTTT.

The table lists this clonotype with a few counts. DNA for the CDR3: TGCAGTGCTAAGGACAGGGTCTTTAATATTGAAGCTTTCTTT. This encodes CSAKDRVFNIEAFF. The rearrangement joins TRBV20-1 to TRBJ1-1; TRBD1 matches 8 bases. V gave up 4 bases and J gave up 7 bases; unmatched junction bases: 11. The length of the CDR3 is 14 residues. The germline V gene encodes CDR1 DFQATT and CDR2 SNEGSKA (reference sequence).

A few counts support this clonotype. The chain links TRBV5-1 to TRBJ1-1; 7 bases agree with TRBD1. The V segment lost 5 bases and the J segment 4 bases; nucleotides outside the gene matches: 8. The CDR3 is 14 residues long. Germline lookup yields CDR1 SGHRS and CDR2 YFSETQ. CDR3 nucleotides: TGCGCCAGCAGTCGAAGGGGACAGCCCACTGAAGCTTTCTTT. Amino acid sequence: CASSRRGQPTEAFF.

This clonotype occurred a few times. This chain uses TRBV28 with TRBJ1-2; TRBD1 agrees at 8 bases. The V and J ends lost 10 bases and 4 bases, in that order; junction bases with no gene match: 14. The CDR3 loop spans 15 amino acids. Germline V gene lookup returns CDR1 MDHEN and CDR2 SYDVKM. CDR3 coding DNA: TGTGCCACAGGGGGCGGCCGGCGGCCAGTCTATGGCTACACCTTC. Its translation: CATGGGRRPVYGYTF.